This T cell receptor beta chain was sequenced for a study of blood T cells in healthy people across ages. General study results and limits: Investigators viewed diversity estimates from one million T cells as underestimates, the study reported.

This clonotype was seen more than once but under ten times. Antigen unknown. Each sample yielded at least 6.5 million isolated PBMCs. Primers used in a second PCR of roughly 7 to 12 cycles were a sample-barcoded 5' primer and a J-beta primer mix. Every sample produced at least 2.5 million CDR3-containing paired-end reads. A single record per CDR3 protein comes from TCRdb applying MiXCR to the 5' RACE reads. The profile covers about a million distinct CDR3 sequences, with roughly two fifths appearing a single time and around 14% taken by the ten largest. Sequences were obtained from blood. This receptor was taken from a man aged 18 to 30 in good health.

The CDR3 sequence is CASSLTVANTGELFF. In DNA, the CDR3 is TGTGCCAGCAGTTTAACAGTCGCGAACACCGGGGAGCTGTTTTTT. The V and J genes are TRBV28 and TRBJ2-2; D ambiguous. V was trimmed by 2 bases and J by 0 bases, leaving 7 bases between them. Germline-derived CDR1 and CDR2 are MDHEN and SYDVKM. The CDR3 contains 15 residues.